This T cell receptor beta chain stems from a study of shared clonotypes between healthy human individuals. Terminally differentiated effector memory CD45RA+ cells were left out of the naive CD8 fraction, which was CD45RO-negative and positively selected for CCR7. V lost 0 bases to trimming and J lost 0 bases, with 5 bases between them. The CDR3 spans 13 residues. CDR1 is GTSNPN and CDR2 is SVGIG in the germline V gene (reference sequence). Some clones are missing from TCRdb's copy, which holds only in-frame ones; the method was immunoSEQ multiplex PCR. Here the sample spans about 800,000 clones, approximately 97% being singletons.

Input material: naive CD8+ T cells sorted from blood. This receptor was identified in a man younger than 40 in good health. This chain links TRBV30 with TRBJ1-1; D gene unclear. This CDR3 reads CAWSVNLNTEAFF. The CDR3 DNA sequence: TGTGCCTGGAGTGTAAACTTGAACACTGAAGCTTTCTTT. The variable domain in full, with the rest retrieved from reference TRBV30 and TRBJ1-1, is SQTIHQWPATLVQPVGSPLSLECTVEGTSNPNLYWYRQAAGRGLQLLFYSVGIGQISSEVPQNLSASRPQDRQFILSSKKLLLSDSGFYLCAWSVNLNTEAFFGQGTRLTVV.